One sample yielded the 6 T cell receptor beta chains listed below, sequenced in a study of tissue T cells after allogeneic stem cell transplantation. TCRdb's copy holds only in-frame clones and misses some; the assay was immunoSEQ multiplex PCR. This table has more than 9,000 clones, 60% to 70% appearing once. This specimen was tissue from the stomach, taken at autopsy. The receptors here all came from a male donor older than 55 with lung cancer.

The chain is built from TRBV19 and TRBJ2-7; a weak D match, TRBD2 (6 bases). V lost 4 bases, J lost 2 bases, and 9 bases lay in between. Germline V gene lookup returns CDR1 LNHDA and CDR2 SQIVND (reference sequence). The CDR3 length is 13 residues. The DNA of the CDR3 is TGTGCCAGTAGTACGGGACTCCCCTACGAGCAGTACTTC. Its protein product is CASSTGLPYEQYF.

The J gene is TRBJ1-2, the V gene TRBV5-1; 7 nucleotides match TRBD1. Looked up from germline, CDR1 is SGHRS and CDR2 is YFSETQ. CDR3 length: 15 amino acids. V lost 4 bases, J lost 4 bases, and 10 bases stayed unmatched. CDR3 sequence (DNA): TGCGCCAGCAGCGAACAAGCGACAGGGAGCTATGGCTACACCTTC. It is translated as CASSEQATGSYGYTF. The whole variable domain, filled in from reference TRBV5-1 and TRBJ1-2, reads KAGVTQTPRYLIKTRGQQVTLSCSPISGHRSVSWYQQTPGQGLQFLFEYFSETQRNKGNFPGRFSGRQFSNSRSEMNVSTLELGDSALYLCASSEQATGSYGYTFGSGTRLTVV.

The DNA for the CDR3 is TGTGCCTGGAGTGTCGGGGGTGGCTACACCTTC. Translation: CAWSVGGGYTF. The V gene is TRBV30, the J gene TRBJ1-2, with D possibly TRBD1 on 5 matching bases. This CDR3 region has 11 residues. Looked up from germline, CDR1 is GTSNPN and CDR2 is SVGIG (reference sequence). V gave up 0 bases and J gave up 7 bases, with 6 bases separating them. The whole variable domain, filled in from reference TRBV30 and TRBJ1-2, reads SQTIHQWPATLVQPVGSPLSLECTVEGTSNPNLYWYRQAAGRGLQLLFYSVGIGQISSEVPQNLSASRPQDRQFILSSKKLLLSDSGFYLCAWSVGGGYTFGSGTRLTVV.

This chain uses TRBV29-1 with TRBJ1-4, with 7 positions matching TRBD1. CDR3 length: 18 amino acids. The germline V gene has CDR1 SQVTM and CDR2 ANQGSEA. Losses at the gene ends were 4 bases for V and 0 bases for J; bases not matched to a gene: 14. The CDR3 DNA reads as TGCAGCGTTGCCGGGACAGCCAACCTTGCTGCAACTAATGAAAAACTGTTTTTT. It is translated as CSVAGTANLAATNEKLFF. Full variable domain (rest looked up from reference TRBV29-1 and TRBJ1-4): SAVISQKPSRDICQRGTSLTIQCQVDSQVTMMFWYRQQPGQSLTLIATANQGSEATYESGFVIDKFPISRPNLTFSTLTVSNMSPEDSSIYLCSVAGTANLAATNEKLFFGSGTQLSVL.

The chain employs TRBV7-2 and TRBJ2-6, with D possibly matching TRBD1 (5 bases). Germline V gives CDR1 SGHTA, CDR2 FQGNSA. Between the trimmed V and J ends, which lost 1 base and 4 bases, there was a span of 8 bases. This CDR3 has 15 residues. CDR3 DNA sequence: TGTGCCAGCAGCTTAGGGGGCCTAGGGGCCAACGTCCTGACTTTC. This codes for CASSLGGLGANVLTF.

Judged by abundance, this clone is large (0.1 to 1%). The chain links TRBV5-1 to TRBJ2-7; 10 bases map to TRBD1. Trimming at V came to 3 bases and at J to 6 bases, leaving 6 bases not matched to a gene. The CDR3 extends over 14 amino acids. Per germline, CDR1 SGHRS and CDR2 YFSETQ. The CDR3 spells CASSSGTGVAEQYF. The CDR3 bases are TGCGCCAGCAGCTCCGGGACAGGGGTCGCCGAGCAGTACTTC.